The clone carrying this T cell receptor beta chain was counted between two and nine times. The antigen is unknown. The sample carries other DNA sequences with the same CDR3. This sample is drawn from a study of STAT3 mutations in large granular lymphocyte leukemia. Germline V CDR1 and CDR2: KGHSH, LQKENI. The CDR3 has 14 amino acids. Trimming removed 2 bases from V and 2 bases from J, with 8 bases in between. Libraries were prepared by immunoSEQ multiplex PCR; TCRdb keeps only in-frame clonotypes and omits some of them. The table records 2,000 or so clones, around 67% of them present only once. Study conclusions and caveats: Some patients had persisting codominant clonotypes that could mask small clones. Differing intervals and regimens complicate linking therapy response to clone burden. Every T-cell large granular lymphocyte leukemia patient had at least one immunodominant TCR beta clonotype.

What was sequenced was peripheral blood mononuclear cells. V gene TRBV18 combines with J gene TRBJ2-3, with D maybe TRBD1 (6 bases). This receptor was identified in a man between 50 and 59 years old with T-cell large granular lymphocyte leukemia. Some clones in this sample may be carry-over from other donors' samples. CDR3 loop: CASSPTGSTDTQYF. CDR3 nucleotide sequence: TGTGCCAGCTCACCAACAGGGTCCACAGATACGCAGTATTTT. The full variable domain, completed using reference TRBV18 and TRBJ2-3, is NAGVMQNPRHLVRRRGQEARLRCSPMKGHSHVYWYRQLPEEGLKFMVYLQKENIIDESGMPKERFSAEFPKEGPSILRIQQVVRGDSAAYFCASSPTGSTDTQYFGPGTRLTVL.